The subject of this entry is one TCR beta chain. A single record per CDR3 protein comes from TCRdb applying MiXCR to the RT-PCR reads. Of about 150,000 distinct CDR3 sequences detected, 37% appear once; the ten largest clones hold around 50%. The record originates from a study of patients and donors after allogeneic stem cell transplantation. This CDR3 region has 11 residues. V was pared by 3 bases and J by 7 bases, with 6 bases between. The sequence derives from a human donor who was either an allogeneic HSCT recipient or a stem cell or donor lymphocyte infusion donor (not recorded which). It is not recorded whose cells these are; they may come from a transplant donor. The specimen was blood, either unsorted or a sorted T cell fraction (not recorded which). This chain uses TRBV12-3 or TRBV12-4 with TRBJ1-2; no clear D gene. The CDR3 reads CASSLVAGYTF. The DNA for the CDR3 is TGTGCCAGCAGTTTGGTCGCTGGCTACACCTTC.